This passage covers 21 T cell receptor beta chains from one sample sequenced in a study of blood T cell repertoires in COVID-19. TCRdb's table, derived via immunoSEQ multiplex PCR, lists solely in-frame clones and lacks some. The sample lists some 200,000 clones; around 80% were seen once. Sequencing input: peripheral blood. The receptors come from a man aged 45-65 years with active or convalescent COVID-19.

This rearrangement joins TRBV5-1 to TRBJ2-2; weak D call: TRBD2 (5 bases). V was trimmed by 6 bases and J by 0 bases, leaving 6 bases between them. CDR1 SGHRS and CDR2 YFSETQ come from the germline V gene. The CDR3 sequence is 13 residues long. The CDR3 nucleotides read TGCGCCAGCAAGGACTCGAACACCGGGGAGCTGTTTTTT. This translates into CASKDSNTGELFF.

CDR3 residues: CASSPWTGNEQFF. As DNA, the CDR3 is TGTGCCAGCAGCCCTTGGACAGGGAATGAGCAGTTCTTC. V gene TRBV11-2 combines with J gene TRBJ2-1; TRBD1 matches 8 bases. The CDR3 extends over 13 amino acids. V lost 5 bases and J lost 7; bases outside the gene matches: 4. CDR1 SGHAT and CDR2 FQNNGV come from the germline V gene.

For the CDR3, the DNA is TGTGCCAGCAGCTTAAGGGGGGGGGATGAGCAGTTCTTC. It codes for CASSLRGGDEQFF. V usage is TRBV3-1 (or the pseudogene TRBV3-2) and J usage is TRBJ2-1; tentative D call: TRBD2 (7 bases). V lost 5 bases and J lost 8, with 13 bases in between. CDR3 length: 13 amino acids. Germline loops: CDR1 LGHDT, CDR2 YNNKEL (reference sequence).

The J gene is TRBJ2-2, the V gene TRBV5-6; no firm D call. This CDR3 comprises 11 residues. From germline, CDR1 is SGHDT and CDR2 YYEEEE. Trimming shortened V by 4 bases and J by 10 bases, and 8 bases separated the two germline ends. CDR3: CASSRFPELFF. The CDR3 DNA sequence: TGTGCCAGCAGCCGTTTCCCGGAGCTGTTTTTT.

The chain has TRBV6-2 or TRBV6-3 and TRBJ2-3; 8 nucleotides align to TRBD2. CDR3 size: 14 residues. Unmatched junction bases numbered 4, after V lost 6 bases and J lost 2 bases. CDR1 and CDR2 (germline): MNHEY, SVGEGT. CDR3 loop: CASSTGGDTDTQYF. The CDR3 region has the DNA TGTGCCAGCAGCACCGGGGGGGACACAGATACGCAGTATTTT.

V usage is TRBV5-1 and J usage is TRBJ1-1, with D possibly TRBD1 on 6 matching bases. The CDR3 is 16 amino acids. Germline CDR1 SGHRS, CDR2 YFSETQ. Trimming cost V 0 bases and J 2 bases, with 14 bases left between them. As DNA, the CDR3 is TGCGCCAGCAGCTTGGAGGCAGGGGCTACCAACACTGAAGCTTTCTTT. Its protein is CASSLEAGATNTEAFF.

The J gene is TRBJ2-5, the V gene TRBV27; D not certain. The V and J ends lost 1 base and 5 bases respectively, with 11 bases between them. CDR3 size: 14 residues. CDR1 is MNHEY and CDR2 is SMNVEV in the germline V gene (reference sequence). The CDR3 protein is CASSLLVRWETQYF. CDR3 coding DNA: TGTGCCAGCAGTTTATTGGTGAGATGGGAGACCCAGTACTTC.

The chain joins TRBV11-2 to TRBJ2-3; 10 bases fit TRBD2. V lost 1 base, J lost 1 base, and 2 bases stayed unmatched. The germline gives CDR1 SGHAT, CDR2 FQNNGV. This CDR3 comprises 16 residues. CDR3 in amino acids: CASSLGGTSGTDTQYF. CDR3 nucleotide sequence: TGTGCCAGCAGCTTAGGGGGGACTAGCGGCACAGATACGCAGTATTTT. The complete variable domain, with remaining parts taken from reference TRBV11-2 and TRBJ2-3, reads EAGVAQSPRYKIIEKRQSVAFWCNPISGHATLYWYQQILGQGPKLLIQFQNNGVVDDSQLPKDRFSAERLKGVDSTLKIQPAKLEDSAVYLCASSLGGTSGTDTQYFGPGTRLTVL.

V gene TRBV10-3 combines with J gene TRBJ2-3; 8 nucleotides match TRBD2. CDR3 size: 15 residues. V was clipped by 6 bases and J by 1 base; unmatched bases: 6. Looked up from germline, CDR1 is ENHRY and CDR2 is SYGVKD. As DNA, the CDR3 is TGTGCCATCAGACCCAAGACTAGCGGCACAGATACGCAGTATTTT. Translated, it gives CAIRPKTSGTDTQYF.

In DNA form, the CDR3 reads TGTGCCACCAGTGATTTACCCGCTTGGCAGGCGGCGGGCACCGGGGAGCTGTTTTTT. Translation gives CATSDLPAWQAAGTGELFF. The chain is built from TRBV24-1 and TRBJ2-2; D may be TRBD2 (5 bases). Per the germline V gene, CDR1 is KGHDR and CDR2 is SFDVKD. CDR3 length: 19 residues. Trimming stripped 1 base from V and 4 bases from J, with 21 bases between.

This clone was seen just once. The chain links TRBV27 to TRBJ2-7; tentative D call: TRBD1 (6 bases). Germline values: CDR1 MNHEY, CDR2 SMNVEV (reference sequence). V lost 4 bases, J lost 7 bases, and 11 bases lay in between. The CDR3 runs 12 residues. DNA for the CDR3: TGTGCCAGCAGTTCAACAGGGCTGGAGCAGTACTTC. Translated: CASSSTGLEQYF.

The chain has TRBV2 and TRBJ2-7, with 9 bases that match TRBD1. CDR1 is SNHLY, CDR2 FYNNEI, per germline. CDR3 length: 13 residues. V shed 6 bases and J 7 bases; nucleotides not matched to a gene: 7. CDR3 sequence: CASSGWTGEEQYF. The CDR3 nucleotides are TGTGCCAGCAGCGGGTGGACAGGGGAAGAGCAGTACTTC.

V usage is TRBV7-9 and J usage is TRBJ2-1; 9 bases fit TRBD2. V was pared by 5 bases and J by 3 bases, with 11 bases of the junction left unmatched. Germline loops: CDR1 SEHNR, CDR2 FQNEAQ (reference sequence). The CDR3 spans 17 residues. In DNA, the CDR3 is TGTGCCAGCAGCCCTTTCGTAGCGGGAGTACGCTACAATGAGCAGTTCTTC. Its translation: CASSPFVAGVRYNEQFF.

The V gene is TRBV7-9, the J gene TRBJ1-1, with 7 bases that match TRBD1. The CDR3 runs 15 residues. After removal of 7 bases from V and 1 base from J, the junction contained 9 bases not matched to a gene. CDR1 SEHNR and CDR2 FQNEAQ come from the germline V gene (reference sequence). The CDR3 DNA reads TGTGCCAGCACTAACGGAAGGACAGGGAACACTGAAGCTTTCTTT. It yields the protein CASTNGRTGNTEAFF.

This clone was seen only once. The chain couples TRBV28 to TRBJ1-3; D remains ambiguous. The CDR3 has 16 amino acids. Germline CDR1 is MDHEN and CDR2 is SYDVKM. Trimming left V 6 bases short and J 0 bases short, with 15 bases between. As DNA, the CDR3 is TGTGCCAGCAGCTCGCCCCTTGACAACTCTGGAAACACCATATATTTT. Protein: CASSSPLDNSGNTIYF.

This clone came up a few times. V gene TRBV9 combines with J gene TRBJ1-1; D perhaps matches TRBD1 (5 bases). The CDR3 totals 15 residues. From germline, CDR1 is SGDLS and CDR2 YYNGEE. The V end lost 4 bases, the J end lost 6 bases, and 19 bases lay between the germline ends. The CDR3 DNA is TGTGCCAGCAGCCCTCATGGGACTGACGGGGCTGAAGCTTTCTTT. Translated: CASSPHGTDGAEAFF. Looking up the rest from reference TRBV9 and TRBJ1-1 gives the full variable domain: DSGVTQTPKHLITATGQRVTLRCSPRSGDLSVYWYQQSLDQGLQFLIQYYNGEERAKGNILERFSAQQFPDLHSELNLSSLELGDSALYFCASSPHGTDGAEAFFGQGTRLTVV.

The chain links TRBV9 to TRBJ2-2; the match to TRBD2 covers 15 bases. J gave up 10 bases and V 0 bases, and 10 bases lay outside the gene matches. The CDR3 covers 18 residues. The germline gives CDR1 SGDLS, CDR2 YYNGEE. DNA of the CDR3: TGTGCCAGCAGCGTAGAAGGTGCGGGACTAGCGGGGGGCCAGGAGCTGTTTTTT. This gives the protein CASSVEGAGLAGGQELFF.

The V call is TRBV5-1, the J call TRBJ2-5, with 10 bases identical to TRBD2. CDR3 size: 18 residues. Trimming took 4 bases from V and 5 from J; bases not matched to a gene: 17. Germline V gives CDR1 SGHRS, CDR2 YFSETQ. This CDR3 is CASSPGASGGLQGETQYF. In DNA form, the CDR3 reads TGCGCCAGCAGCCCGGGGGCTAGCGGGGGCCTACAAGGCGAGACCCAGTACTTC. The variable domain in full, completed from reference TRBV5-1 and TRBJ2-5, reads KAGVTQTPRYLIKTRGQQVTLSCSPISGHRSVSWYQQTPGQGLQFLFEYFSETQRNKGNFPGRFSGRQFSNSRSEMNVSTLELGDSALYLCASSPGASGGLQGETQYFGPGTRLLVL.

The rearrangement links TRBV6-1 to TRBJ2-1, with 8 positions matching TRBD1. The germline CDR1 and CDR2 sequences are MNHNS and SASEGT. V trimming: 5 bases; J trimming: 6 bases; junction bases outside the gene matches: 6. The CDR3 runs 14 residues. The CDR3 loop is CASSSTGGVNEQFF. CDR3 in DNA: TGTGCCAGCAGTTCCACAGGGGGTGTCAATGAGCAGTTCTTC.

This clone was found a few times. For the CDR3, the DNA is TGTGCCAGCAGTTACTCCGGACAGGACACCGGGGAGCTGTTTTTT. The encoded protein is CASSYSGQDTGELFF. The J gene is TRBJ2-2, the V gene TRBV6-2 or TRBV6-3; TRBD1 matches 7 bases. The germline CDR1 and CDR2 sequences are MNHEY and SVGEGT. Trimming at V came to 0 bases and at J to 3 bases, leaving 1 base not matched to a gene. The CDR3 spans 15 residues.

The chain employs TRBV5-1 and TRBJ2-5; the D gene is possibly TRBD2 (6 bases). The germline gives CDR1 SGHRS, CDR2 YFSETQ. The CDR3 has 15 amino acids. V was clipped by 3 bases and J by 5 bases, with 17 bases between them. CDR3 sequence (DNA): TGCGCCAGCAGCTCCCAGACTAGGGAGGAGGAGACCCAGTACTTC. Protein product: CASSSQTREEETQYF.